This is a list of T cell receptor beta chains from one sample in a study of T cells in Graves' hyperthyroidism and ophthalmopathy. TCRdb ran MiXCR on the multiplex PCR reads and lists one entry per CDR3 protein. The sample contains hundreds of thousands of distinct CDR3 sequences, 16% of which appear only once. Source material: blood. These receptors were obtained from a woman aged 18 to 35 with Graves' hyperthyroidism. Both conserved end residues are part of each CDR3. D genes are given only for firm matches. Only some rows state a clone size, as once, few, many or a class for expanded clones.

v_gene	abundance	j_gene	len	d_gene	CDR3aa	CDR3nt
TRBV18	many	TRBJ1-2	12	-	CASSHGKEGYTF	TGTGCCAGCTCACACGGAAAGGAGGGCTACACCTTC
TRBV9	-	TRBJ2-7	16	TRBD1	CASSVGPGTGPSEQYF	TGTGCCAGCAGCGTAGGACCCGGGACAGGACCTTCGGAGCAGTACTTC
TRBV29-1	many	TRBJ2-5	17	TRBD2	CSDMKGLAGGILGTQYF	TGCAGCGACATGAAGGGGCTAGCGGGAGGTATCCTCGGGACCCAGTACTTC
TRBV24-1	-	TRBJ2-2	16	TRBD1	CATSDPGTGGFGELFF	TGTGCCACCAGTGATCCCGGGACAGGGGGTTTCGGGGAGCTGTTTTTT
TRBV20-1	few	TRBJ2-7	16	TRBD2	CSAQGSTRGGSYEQYF	TGCAGTGCCCAGGGGTCTACTCGGGGGGGTTCCTACGAGCAGTACTTC
TRBV20-1	-	TRBJ2-5	13	-	CSARAGGGGPQYF	TGCAGTGCTAGAGCAGGGGGCGGGGGGCCCCAGTACTTC
TRBV6-9	few	TRBJ1-5	18	-	CASSSLFPGTINNQPQHF	TGTGCCAGCAGTTCCCTTTTCCCGGGGACGATTAACAATCAGCCCCAGCATTTT
TRBV20-1	-	TRBJ2-1	14	-	CSASVRGTYNEQFF	TGCAGTGCTTCTGTCAGGGGGACTTACAATGAGCAGTTCTTC
TRBV7-9	many	TRBJ1-1	15	-	CASSLAQGGWTEAFF	TGTGCCAGCAGCTTAGCGCAGGGAGGATGGACTGAAGCTTTCTTT
TRBV29-1	many	TRBJ1-1	13	-	CSVHGTGFTEAFF	TGCAGCGTTCACGGCACGGGGTTCACTGAAGCTTTCTTT
TRBV19	few	TRBJ1-5	13	-	CASSMGARQPQHF	TGTGCCAGTAGTATGGGGGCGAGGCAGCCCCAGCATTTT
TRBV7-2	-	TRBJ2-7	14	-	CASSLGLSGYEQHF	TGTGCCAGCAGCTTAGGACTGTCGGGATACGAGCAGCACTTC
TRBV5-6	many	TRBJ1-5	16	TRBD1	CASSLEAGGSNQPQHF	TGTGCCAGCAGCTTGGAGGCAGGGGGCAGCAATCAGCCCCAGCATTTT
TRBV7-9	once	TRBJ2-7	16	TRBD1	CANSPTSGTGPYEQYF	TGTGCCAACAGCCCGACCTCCGGGACAGGGCCCTACGAGCAGTACTTC
TRBV4-1	few	TRBJ2-1	14	-	CASRPGDTNNEQFF	TGCGCCAGCAGACCGGGGGATACGAACAATGAGCAGTTCTTC
TRBV7-6	-	TRBJ2-5	14	-	CASSRDPMGETQYF	TGTGCCAGCAGCCGGGACCCTATGGGGGAGACCCAGTACTTC
TRBV29-1	-	TRBJ2-7	12	-	CSVGRDIYEQYF	TGCAGCGTTGGCCGGGACATTTACGAGCAGTACTTC
TRBV20-1	many	TRBJ2-3	16	TRBD2	CSARDAFSGGTDTQYF	TGCAGTGCTAGAGATGCATTTAGCGGGGGCACAGATACGCAGTATTTT
TRBV6-1	many	TRBJ2-1	15	TRBD2	CASSRGTSGNNEQFF	TGTGCCAGCAGTCGCGGGACTAGCGGAAACAATGAGCAGTTCTTC
TRBV12-3/TRBV12-4	many	TRBJ2-7	16	-	CASSLGFTGPRAVQYF	TGTGCCAGCAGTTTAGGTTTTACGGGGCCCCGGGCGGTGCAGTACTTC
TRBV27	many	TRBJ1-1	15	TRBD1	CASSHRDRVNTEAFF	TGTGCCAGCAGTCACAGGGACAGGGTGAACACTGAAGCTTTCTTT
TRBV19	-	TRBJ1-5	15	TRBD1	CASSIGGTGRQPQHF	TGTGCCAGTAGTATAGGCGGGACAGGGCGCCAGCCCCAGCATTTT
TRBV19	-	TRBJ2-5	13	-	CANKLAPGETQYF	TGTGCCAACAAACTAGCTCCGGGAGAGACCCAGTACTTC
TRBV5-8	few	TRBJ2-5	12	TRBD2	CASSFSGRLMYF	TGTGCCAGCAGCTTTAGCGGGAGGCTCATGTACTTC
TRBV27	few	TRBJ2-7	15	-	CASSLKPAGSYEQYF	TGTGCCAGCAGTTTAAAACCCGCCGGCTCCTACGAGCAGTACTTC
TRBV28	-	TRBJ2-7	12	-	CASSTQYHEQYF	TGTGCCAGCAGTACACAGTACCACGAGCAGTACTTC
TRBV12-5	-	TRBJ2-3	20	-	CASGLGGQDVWRGGTDTQYF	TGTGCTAGTGGTTTGGGGGGACAGGACGTCTGGCGGGGGGGCACAGATACGCAGTATTTT
TRBV7-2	-	TRBJ1-5	16	-	CASSPTGGGSNQPQHF	TGTGCCAGCAGCCCGACGGGGGGGGGTAGCAATCAGCCCCAGCATTTT
TRBV7-2	many	TRBJ2-3	14	-	CASSAFRGTDTQYF	TGTGCCAGCAGCGCGTTTCGTGGCACAGATACGCAGTATTTT
TRBV5-5	-	TRBJ2-5	15	TRBD1	CASSSGTGTQGTQYF	TGTGCCAGCAGCTCCGGGACAGGGACTCAAGGGACCCAGTACTTC
TRBV4-1	few	TRBJ2-7	15	-	CASSQDFEVPYEQYF	TGCGCCAGCAGCCAAGACTTCGAAGTACCCTACGAGCAGTACTTC
TRBV20-1	-	TRBJ1-3	15	-	CSARPHGTSGNTIYF	TGCAGTGCTAGACCCCACGGGACCTCTGGAAACACCATATATTTT
TRBV14	many	TRBJ2-1	13	-	CASSQSGRVEQFF	TGTGCCAGCAGCCAGAGCGGAAGGGTTGAGCAGTTCTTC
TRBV7-9	few	TRBJ2-7	15	TRBD1	CASSPGTGVSYEQYF	TGTGCCAGCAGCCCTGGGACAGGTGTTTCCTACGAGCAGTACTTC
TRBV7-9	-	TRBJ1-3	15	-	CASSRDVSSGNTIYF	TGTGCCAGCAGCCGGGACGTAAGCTCTGGAAACACCATATATTTT
TRBV20-1	many	TRBJ2-5	15	TRBD2	CSARVGGGARETQYF	TGCAGTGCTAGAGTTGGCGGGGGGGCACGGGAGACCCAGTACTTC
TRBV12-3/TRBV12-4	-	TRBJ1-5	15	-	CASSKQLESNQPQHF	TGTGCCAGCAGTAAACAGCTGGAAAGCAATCAGCCCCAGCATTTT
TRBV5-1	many	TRBJ2-7	13	-	CASSFERDYEQYF	TGCGCCAGCAGCTTCGAGAGGGACTACGAGCAGTACTTC
TRBV6-1	-	TRBJ2-2	18	TRBD1	CASSSGTGGPLVTGELFF	TGTGCCAGCAGCTCCGGGACAGGGGGTCCGCTGGTCACCGGGGAGCTGTTTTTT
TRBV20-1	many	TRBJ1-2	13	TRBD1	CSASPGTGYGYTF	TGCAGTGCTAGCCCCGGGACAGGGTATGGCTACACCTTC
TRBV3-1	many	TRBJ2-7	12	-	CASSQLDYEQYF	TGTGCCAGCAGCCAGTTGGACTACGAGCAGTACTTC
TRBV3-1	many	TRBJ2-4	15	-	CASSQEIGVKNIQYF	TGTGCCAGCAGCCAAGAAATCGGGGTCAAAAACATTCAGTACTTC
TRBV6-5	many	TRBJ2-1	16	TRBD1	CASSYADRVGWNEQFF	TGTGCCAGCAGTTACGCCGACAGGGTCGGTTGGAATGAGCAGTTCTTC
TRBV7-9	-	TRBJ1-4	13	TRBD1	CASSRDSRGKLFF	TGTGCCAGCAGCCGGGACAGCAGAGGAAAACTGTTTTTT
TRBV2	many	TRBJ2-7	13	-	CASRARQDYEQYF	TGTGCCAGCAGGGCCAGACAGGACTACGAGCAGTACTTC
TRBV20-1	many	TRBJ2-7	13	-	CSAVDSLPYEQYF	TGCAGTGCCGTAGACAGTCTTCCCTACGAGCAGTACTTC
TRBV3-1	-	TRBJ2-7	15	TRBD1	CASSPRSGGSDEQYF	TGTGCCAGCAGCCCTAGGTCAGGGGGCAGCGACGAGCAGTACTTC
TRBV7-2	-	TRBJ1-4	14	-	CASSLTAQNEKLFF	TGTGCCAGCAGCTTAACCGCTCAAAATGAAAAACTGTTTTTT